The rows below give T cell receptor beta chains drawn from one sample of a study of T-cell reconstitution after alpha-beta-depleted transplantation in children. TCRdb re-called the PCR reads through MiXCR, storing one row per CDR3 protein. The data contain about 600,000 distinct CDR3 sequences, 10% to 15% of them seen just once; the ten biggest clones take up 2.2%. The sequencing here drew on PBMCs, mostly from graft donor cells, taken 360 days after TCRalphabeta/CD19-depleted stem cell transplant. These TCRs come from a male patient under 18 who had a stem cell transplant for acute myeloid leukemia, so the T cells may come from the graft donor. CDR3s include the opening cysteine and the closing phenylalanine or tryptophan. Clone size is given for some rows only: seen once, a few or many times, or a class if the clone is expanded.

V,size,J,length,CDR3
TRBV28,many,TRBJ2-6,17,CASSPGGPSSGANVLTF
TRBV12-3/TRBV12-4,-,TRBJ1-5,13,CASSRDRYQPQHF
TRBV12-3/TRBV12-4,many,TRBJ2-3,14,CASNPGHQTDTQYF
TRBV13,many,TRBJ2-7,15,CASSLYRAGSYEQYF
TRBV4-3,-,TRBJ2-5,16,CASSQEGQWGQETQYF
TRBV18,few,TRBJ1-5,12,CASSGENQPQHF
TRBV5-5,-,TRBJ2-2,16,CASSLDGRGNTGELFF
TRBV28,many,TRBJ2-7,13,CASSSRDSHEQYF
TRBV12-3/TRBV12-4,-,TRBJ2-3,14,CASRQTGRTDTQYF
TRBV7-3,-,TRBJ2-6,16,CASSKDRGSGANVLTF
TRBV7-2,few,TRBJ2-7,14,CASSLIAASYEQYF
TRBV10-3,-,TRBJ2-5,14,CAISGTEIQETQYF
TRBV15,few,TRBJ2-7,13,CATSKGLTYEQYF
TRBV5-4,-,TRBJ2-7,15,CAGGKGGSNSYEQYF
TRBV7-2,many,TRBJ2-3,12,CASSRLAHTQYF
TRBV9,many,TRBJ2-7,11,CASSVGHEQYF
TRBV28,many,TRBJ2-7,15,CASSTQGTGTYEQYF
TRBV29-1,-,TRBJ1-2,16,CSVASIPGLMNYGYTF
TRBV20-1,-,TRBJ2-1,11,CSASKLNEQFF
TRBV5-1,-,TRBJ2-7,14,CASSPDGRDYEQYF
TRBV25-1,few,TRBJ2-5,12,CASSVVQETQYF
TRBV3-1,few,TRBJ2-3,15,CASSPTRYAADTQYF
TRBV5-1,-,TRBJ2-1,15,CASSLGWVGDNEQFF
TRBV4-3,few,TRBJ2-1,18,CASSQDPTGANWDNEQFF
TRBV30,few,TRBJ2-7,13,CAWRRGGTYEQYF
TRBV4-3,-,TRBJ2-1,19,CASSQDLAGSGSLHNGQFF
TRBV28,few,TRBJ2-7,14,CASSFGGVPYEQYF
TRBV28,many,TRBJ2-1,14,CASRGVGGYNEQFF
TRBV20-1,few,TRBJ1-1,14,CSSKAGGVNTEAFF
TRBV20-1,few,TRBJ2-7,12,CSASAPGNEQYF
TRBV19,few,TRBJ2-3,14,CASGGLADENTQYF
TRBV2,few,TRBJ2-5,10,CATGEETQYF
TRBV12-3/TRBV12-4,-,TRBJ2-7,16,CASSFPSLEAIHEQYF
TRBV5-1,-,TRBJ2-7,14,CASKMGLAKYEQYF
TRBV4-3,few,TRBJ2-1,17,CASSQDRTSGSHNEQFF
TRBV24-1,few,TRBJ2-1,16,CATSDPTSVSYNEQFF
TRBV12-3/TRBV12-4,-,TRBJ2-7,13,CASSFSGGKEQYF
TRBV9,-,TRBJ2-2,21,CASSSSRDGRGTSGATGELFF
TRBV7-9,many,TRBJ2-1,14,CASSPRDSYNEQFF
TRBV3-1,-,TRBJ1-5,15,CASSQDLGGNQPQHF
TRBV12-3/TRBV12-4,many,TRBJ2-2,15,CASNSGPGNTGELFF
TRBV28,-,TRBJ1-4,16,CASSHLQGVRNEKLFF
TRBV12-3/TRBV12-4,few,TRBJ1-1,14,CASSWDREGLEAFF
TRBV5-8,-,TRBJ2-7,15,CASSFRGQGWYEQYF
TRBV29-1,-,TRBJ2-5,15,CSVEDLGGSGETQYF
TRBV7-2,-,TRBJ2-4,11,CASSPGYIQYF
TRBV7-2,few,TRBJ2-5,17,CASSPSRVGLLEETQYF
TRBV20-1,-,TRBJ2-5,11,CSATTTGTQYF
TRBV5-1,many,TRBJ2-5,15,CASSFGTGGQETQYF
TRBV14,many,TRBJ2-1,13,CASSQDLRREQFF
TRBV3-1,few,TRBJ2-2,13,CASRREITGELFF
TRBV5-1,-,TRBJ2-3,17,CASSREAGQISTDTQYF
TRBV15,few,TRBJ2-1,17,CATSRAQGLAGHYEQFF
TRBV5-5,-,TRBJ2-3,18,CASSFRLAGGRDTDTQYF
TRBV20-1,-,TRBJ2-1,16,CSARDLRGQGRDEQFF